These T cell receptor beta chains were read from a single sample in a study of CD8+ T cells in alopecia areata. The repertoire was sequenced with immunoSEQ multiplex PCR; TCRdb's copy has only in-frame clones and lacks some. This sample has 95,000 to 100,000 clones, with 50% to 60% found just once. This specimen was CD8+ T cells sorted from blood, taken between weeks 55 and 65, from a patient treated with tofacitinib. These TCRs come from a human donor with alopecia areata. CDR3s include the opening cysteine and the closing phenylalanine or tryptophan. D genes are given only for firm matches. Clone size, where shown, is once, few, many, or a class for clones that have expanded.

TRBV7-8	-	TRBJ1-2	-	CASSLAGGGTPINYGYTF
TRBV4-2	-	TRBJ1-2	-	CASSPDSSGYTF
TRBV30	-	TRBJ1-4	TRBD1	CAWTGQVGGEKLFF
TRBV13	-	TRBJ2-3	-	CASSFMTDTQYF
TRBV4-1	few	TRBJ1-1	TRBD1	CASSLGTGGTEAFF
TRBV30	-	TRBJ1-1	TRBD1	CAWRVGQGDTEAFF
TRBV28	-	TRBJ1-6	-	CASSFTQGSSSPLHF
TRBV30	-	TRBJ2-4	-	CALVAKNIQYF
TRBV7-8	-	TRBJ2-3	-	CASSLIGPPDTQYF
TRBV15	-	TRBJ2-3	-	CATSRNLPGRGTDTQYF
TRBV14	-	TRBJ1-2	-	CASSLNPRIEGYGYTF
TRBV9	-	TRBJ1-6	-	CASSQQGGPLHF
TRBV27	-	TRBJ2-3	-	CASSLGAGDTQYF
TRBV7-6	few	TRBJ1-6	TRBD1	CASSGQGNSPLHF
TRBV19	-	TRBJ2-1	-	CASSITGLF
TRBV11-2	-	TRBJ2-7	-	CASTSRRRTYEQYF
TRBV30	once	TRBJ2-7	-	CAWSDPRRGYEQYF
TRBV4-1	few	TRBJ1-5	TRBD1	CASSGTGVFQPQHF
TRBV7-9	few	TRBJ1-4	-	CASSSPMEEKLFF
TRBV19	few	TRBJ2-7	TRBD1	CASSSRDRDYEQYF
TRBV5-7	-	TRBJ1-1	-	CASSLVQSSSTEAFF
TRBV7-6	-	TRBJ2-5	TRBD2	CASSLGGGVQETQYF
TRBV2	-	TRBJ1-1	-	CASSEQGQPEAFF
TRBV13	-	TRBJ1-4	TRBD1	CASSSYRGTNEKLFF
TRBV19	few	TRBJ2-7	-	CASSIGGRFSYEQYF
TRBV29-1	-	TRBJ2-1	-	CSVEGAAGQHNYNEQFF
TRBV4-1	-	TRBJ1-2	-	CASSQEEVLSYGYTF
TRBV14	-	TRBJ1-1	-	CASSQDPREAFF
TRBV29-1	few	TRBJ2-3	TRBD2	CSVAGTSGGSGTDTQYF
TRBV27	-	TRBJ1-5	-	CASSLAPMGNQPQHF
TRBV15	few	TRBJ2-3	-	CATSKSRGTGDTQYF
TRBV29-1	few	TRBJ2-2	TRBD2	CSVGGLAGTSGELFF
TRBV29-1	-	TRBJ2-1	-	CSVELSNEQFF
TRBV7-8	-	TRBJ2-3	-	CASSSYPDSITDTQYF
TRBV4-1	-	TRBJ1-5	-	CASSQGRKNQPQHF
TRBV5-1	-	TRBJ1-1	TRBD1	CAGHRGQNTEAFF
TRBV30	-	TRBJ1-1	TRBD1	CAWSVGGQGDEAFF
TRBV27	-	TRBJ1-2	TRBD1	CASSLGISTGGAGGYTF
TRBV4-1	-	TRBJ2-7	TRBD2	CASSQFSGGAGVDEQYF
TRBV13	-	TRBJ2-7	-	CASSSTSLSGTYEQYF
TRBV10-3	-	TRBJ1-6	-	CAITDGGAGSPLHF
TRBV7-9	-	TRBJ2-1	-	CASSQIGGEQFF
TRBV6-1	-	TRBJ1-2	-	CASSAGDIANYGYTF
TRBV2	-	TRBJ1-5	-	CASRVYSNQPQHF
TRBV29-1	few	TRBJ2-1	-	CSTDSSWPLGQHNEQFF
TRBV7-9	-	TRBJ2-1	TRBD2	CASSLGTSGGPVWQFF
TRBV7-9	-	TRBJ1-1	-	CASSWGRHDAFF
TRBV5-1	few	TRBJ2-7	-	CASSLAARNYEQYF
TRBV7-9	-	TRBJ1-1	TRBD1	CASSRPGTGVVEAFF
TRBV2	-	TRBJ1-2	-	CASSELAGDGYTF